These 21 T cell receptor beta chains were sequenced from one sample in a study of identical twins. MiXCR was run by TCRdb on the 5' RACE reads, yielding one entry per CDR3 protein. In the table there are around 250,000 distinct CDR3 sequences, roughly 12% of which are singletons. The sample also formed part of further work on yellow fever vaccine responses in identical twins.

The material sequenced was memory (CD45RO+) T cells sorted from blood. These receptors all stem from a woman under 30 in good health.

Ten or more counts support this clonotype. This chain uses TRBV2 with TRBJ2-1; TRBD1 aligns across 10 bases. CDR1 is SNHLY and CDR2 is FYNNEI in the germline V gene. J gave up 4 bases and V 5 bases, and 5 bases lay outside the gene matches. This CDR3 has 15 amino acids. The CDR3 spells CASSYGDRGYNEQFF. As DNA, the CDR3 is TGTGCCAGCAGTTATGGGGACAGGGGTTACAATGAGCAGTTCTTC.

This clonotype appeared a few times. J is TRBJ1-1 and V is TRBV11-2, with D uncertain. The CDR3 contains 13 residues. The V end was cut by 3 bases, the J end by 2 bases, with 7 bases between. CDR1 is SGHAT and CDR2 is FQNNGV in the germline V gene. The CDR3 here is CASSFSDNTEAFF. CDR3 nucleotide sequence: TGTGCCAGCAGCTTTTCAGACAACACTGAAGCTTTCTTT.

This clonotype was seen more than once but under ten times. The chain recombines TRBV5-8 with TRBJ2-3; 11 bases are shared with TRBD2. CDR1 SGHTS and CDR2 YDEGEE come from the germline V gene. V trimming: 4 bases; J trimming: 0 bases; junction bases outside the gene matches: 4. The CDR3 is made up of 16 amino acids. The DNA of the CDR3 is TGTGCCAGCAGCCAAGGGACTAGCGGAAGCACAGATACGCAGTATTTT. It encodes CASSQGTSGSTDTQYF.

The chain couples TRBV5-1 to TRBJ2-2; D is unclear. The ends were cut back, 0 bases at V and 0 bases at J, with 6 bases in the middle. The CDR3 is 15 amino acids. CDR1 and CDR2 (germline): SGHRS, YFSETQ. CDR3 region: CASSLGQTNTGELFF. Written as DNA, the CDR3 is TGCGCCAGCAGCTTGGGGCAGACGAACACCGGGGAGCTGTTTTTT.

In this sample, this clonotype turned up a few times. CDR3 residues: CASSVQRGTRQDEQFF. The CDR3 bases are TGTGCCAGCAGCGTACAGCGGGGGACGCGACAGGATGAGCAGTTCTTC. The chain recombines TRBV9 with TRBJ2-1, with 8 nucleotides matching TRBD2. V shed 1 base, J shed 8 bases, and the junction held 11 bases outside the gene matches. The CDR3 consists of 16 residues. In germline, CDR1 is SGDLS, CDR2 YYNGEE.

V and J are TRBV2 and TRBJ2-5; D is unclear. V gave up 7 bases and J gave up 8 bases, with 11 bases separating them. Looked up from germline, CDR1 is SNHLY and CDR2 is FYNNEI. The CDR3 loop spans 11 amino acids. CDR3 amino acids: CASNLTPTQYF. CDR3 bases: TGTGCCAGCAACCTGACCCCCACCCAGTACTTC.

In its sample, this clonotype was seen a few times. The chain couples TRBV20-1 to TRBJ1-1; D gene unclear. Germline V gene data show CDR1 as DFQATT and CDR2 as SNEGSKA (reference sequence). V dropped 3 bases and J dropped 1 base, with 6 bases sitting between them. The CDR3 consists of 12 residues. The CDR3 sequence is CSARPENTEAFF. CDR3 nucleotide sequence: TGCAGTGCTAGGCCTGAGAACACTGAAGCTTTCTTT.

CDR3 protein: CASSFYGSEQFF. CDR3 DNA: TGTGCCAGCAGCTTCTATGGCAGTGAGCAGTTCTTC. The gene calls are TRBV7-2 and TRBJ2-1; D is uncertain. CDR3 length: 12 amino acids. V was pared by 3 bases and J by 9 bases, with 9 bases between. The germline gives CDR1 SGHTA, CDR2 FQGNSA.

The CDR3 protein is CSARQGRETQYF. The CDR3 nucleotides read TGCAGCGCAAGACAGGGGAGAGAGACCCAGTACTTC. The gene calls are TRBV29-1 and TRBJ2-5, with 8 nucleotides matching TRBD1. The CDR3 has 12 residues. V was clipped by 7 bases and J by 4 bases; unmatched bases: 5. CDR1 and CDR2 (germline): SQVTM, ANQGSEA. Complete variable domain (other parts from reference TRBV29-1 and TRBJ2-5): SAVISQKPSRDICQRGTSLTIQCQVDSQVTMMFWYRQQPGQSLTLIATANQGSEATYESGFVIDKFPISRPNLTFSTLTVSNMSPEDSSIYLCSARQGRETQYFGPGTRLLVL.

This clonotype was seen many times. The rearrangement links TRBV12-3 or TRBV12-4 to TRBJ2-5; TRBD1 is a possible D gene (5 bases). The CDR3 has 14 residues. V lost 3 bases and J 7 bases, leaving 15 bases between the germline ends. The CDR3 region has the DNA TGTGCCAGCAGTTTCCCCGACAGTACGAGGACCCAGTACTTC. It is translated as CASSFPDSTRTQYF.

This clonotype came up many times. V usage is TRBV27 and J usage is TRBJ2-1; 9 nucleotides match TRBD2. The length of the CDR3 is 14 residues. Germline assignment: CDR1 MNHEY and CDR2 SMNVEV (reference sequence). V shed 3 bases, J shed 7 bases, and the junction held 4 bases outside the gene matches. The CDR3 protein is CASSLSAGGNEQFF. The CDR3 region has the DNA TGTGCCAGCAGTTTGTCGGCGGGAGGGAATGAGCAGTTCTTC.

The chain uses TRBV5-1 and TRBJ2-3; D is unclear. V lost 0 bases, J lost 0 bases, and 8 bases lay in between. In germline, CDR1 is SGHRS, CDR2 YFSETQ. This CDR3 is 15 amino acids long. The CDR3 is CASSLGAQSTDTQYF. DNA for the CDR3: TGCGCCAGCAGCTTGGGGGCTCAGAGCACAGATACGCAGTATTTT.

This clonotype was seen a handful of times. V and J are TRBV6-1 and TRBJ2-7; 9 bases are shared with TRBD1. Germline V gene lookup returns CDR1 MNHNS and CDR2 SASEGT. The ends lost 7 bases at V and 4 bases at J; junction bases unmatched: 8. This CDR3 comprises 14 residues. CDR3 in DNA: TGTGCCAGCAAGGAGGCCGGACAGGGGTACGAGCAGTACTTC. It specifies CASKEAGQGYEQYF.

The chain carries TRBV12-3 or TRBV12-4 and TRBJ1-5; 11 bases match TRBD1. The CDR3 covers 15 residues. Trimming took 4 bases from V and 6 from J; bases not matched to a gene: 5. CDR3 sequence: CASSSGTGGSQPQHF. The CDR3 DNA follows: TGTGCCAGCAGTTCGGGGACAGGGGGTTCTCAGCCCCAGCATTTT.

This rearrangement joins TRBV20-1 to TRBJ1-5; D might be TRBD1 (5 bases). Germline loops: CDR1 DFQATT, CDR2 SNEGSKA (reference sequence). This CDR3 comprises 14 residues. Trimming left V 0 bases short and J 4 bases short, with 10 bases between. This CDR3 reads CSARDLGENQPQHF. As DNA, the CDR3 is TGCAGTGCTAGAGATTTGGGGGAGAATCAGCCCCAGCATTTT.

In its sample, this clonotype was seen a few times. The rearrangement joins TRBV10-3 to TRBJ2-4; D uncertain. CDR3 size: 16 residues. The V and J ends lost 1 base and 4 bases respectively, with 14 bases between them. Germline V gives CDR1 ENHRY, CDR2 SYGVKD. CDR3 coding DNA: TGTGCCATCAGTGAGTTAGGCAGCCAGAGGAAAAACATTCAGTACTTC. Its protein product is CAISELGSQRKNIQYF.

Only a few counts were recorded for this clonotype. This chain connects TRBV6-5 to TRBJ1-4; D not resolved. V gave up 2 bases and J gave up 0 bases, with 13 bases separating them. The CDR3 covers 17 residues. Germline CDR1 reads MNHEY; CDR2 reads SVGAGI. The CDR3 DNA follows: TGTGCCAGCAGTTACGCCCTTCCCAGCGCAACTAATGAAAAACTGTTTTTT. Translation: CASSYALPSATNEKLFF.

There are a few counts of this clonotype. The chain has TRBV9 and TRBJ2-7; D is perhaps TRBD2 (6 bases). V was trimmed by 2 bases and J by 4 bases, leaving 13 bases between them. Germline lookup yields CDR1 SGDLS and CDR2 YYNGEE. The length of the CDR3 is 14 residues. This chain's CDR3 is CASSVGTASYEQYF. In nucleotides, the CDR3 is TGTGCCAGCAGCGTTGGGACTGCCTCTTACGAGCAGTACTTC.

The rearrangement uses TRBV23-1 and TRBJ1-5, with D unresolved. TRBV23-1 is annotated as an ORF whose role is uncertain. The CDR3 sequence is 13 residues long. The V end lost 0 bases, the J end lost 9 bases, and 9 bases lay between the germline ends. The CDR3 DNA is TGCGCCAGCAGTCAATCAGTTTTGGGGCCCCAGCATTTT. It specifies CASSQSVLGPQHF.

The rearrangement joins TRBV10-3 to TRBJ2-5; D call uncertain. This CDR3 has 15 residues. The germline V gene has CDR1 ENHRY and CDR2 SYGVKD. The V and J ends lost 10 bases and 2 bases respectively, with 20 bases between them. The CDR3 is CATSDPPPEQETQYF. In DNA form, the CDR3 reads TGTGCCACCTCCGACCCCCCCCCAGAACAAGAGACCCAGTACTTC.

The rearrangement joins TRBV15 to TRBJ2-2; no clear D gene. This CDR3 spans 15 amino acids. CDR1 and CDR2 (germline): LNHNV, YYDKDF (reference sequence). The V end lost 4 bases, the J end lost 4 bases, and 13 bases lay between the germline ends. The CDR3 DNA is TGTGCCACCAGCATTTCTACCCGTGGCACCGGGGAGCTGTTTTTT. As protein: CATSISTRGTGELFF.